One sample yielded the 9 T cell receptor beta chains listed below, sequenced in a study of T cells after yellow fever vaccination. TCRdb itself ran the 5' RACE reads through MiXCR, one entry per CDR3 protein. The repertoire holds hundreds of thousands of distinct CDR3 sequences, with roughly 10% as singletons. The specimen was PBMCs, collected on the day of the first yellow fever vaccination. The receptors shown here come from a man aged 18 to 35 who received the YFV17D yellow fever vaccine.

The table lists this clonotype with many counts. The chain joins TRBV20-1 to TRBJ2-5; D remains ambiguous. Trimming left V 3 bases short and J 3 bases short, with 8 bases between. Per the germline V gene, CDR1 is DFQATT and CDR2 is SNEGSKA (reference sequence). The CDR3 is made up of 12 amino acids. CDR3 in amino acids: CSARLGKETQYF. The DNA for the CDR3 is TGCAGTGCTAGGTTGGGGAAAGAGACCCAGTACTTC.

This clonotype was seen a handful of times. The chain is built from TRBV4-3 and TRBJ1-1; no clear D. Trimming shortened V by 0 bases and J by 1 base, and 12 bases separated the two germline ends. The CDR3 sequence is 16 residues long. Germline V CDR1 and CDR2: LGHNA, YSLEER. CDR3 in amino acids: CASSQDRGGRNTEAFF. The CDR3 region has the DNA TGCGCCAGCAGCCAAGATCGGGGAGGGAGGAACACTGAAGCTTTCTTT.

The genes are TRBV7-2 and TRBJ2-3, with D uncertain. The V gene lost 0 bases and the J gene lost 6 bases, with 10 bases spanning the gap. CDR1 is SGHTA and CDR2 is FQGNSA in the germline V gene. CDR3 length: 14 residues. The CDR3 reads CASSLAGPRDTQYF. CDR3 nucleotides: TGTGCCAGCAGCTTAGCGGGCCCCCGGGATACGCAGTATTTT. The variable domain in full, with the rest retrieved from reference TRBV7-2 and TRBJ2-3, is GAGVSQSPSNKVTEKGKDVELRCDPISGHTALYWYRQSLGQGLEFLIYFQGNSAPDKSGLPSDRFSAERTGGSVSTLTIQRTQQEDSAVYLCASSLAGPRDTQYFGPGTRLTVL.

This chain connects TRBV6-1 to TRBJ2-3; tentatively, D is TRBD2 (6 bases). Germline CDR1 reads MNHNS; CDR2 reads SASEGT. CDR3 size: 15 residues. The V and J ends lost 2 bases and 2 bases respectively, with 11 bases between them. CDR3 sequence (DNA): TGTGCCAGCAGTGAACAGGACTACTCCACAGATACGCAGTATTTT. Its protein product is CASSEQDYSTDTQYF.

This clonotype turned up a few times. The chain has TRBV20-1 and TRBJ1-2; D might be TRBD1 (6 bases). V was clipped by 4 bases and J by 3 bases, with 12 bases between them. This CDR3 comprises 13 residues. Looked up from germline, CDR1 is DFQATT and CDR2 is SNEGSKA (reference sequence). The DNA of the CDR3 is TGCAGTGCTACGAAAGGGGGTGACTATGGCTACACCTTC. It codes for CSATKGGDYGYTF.

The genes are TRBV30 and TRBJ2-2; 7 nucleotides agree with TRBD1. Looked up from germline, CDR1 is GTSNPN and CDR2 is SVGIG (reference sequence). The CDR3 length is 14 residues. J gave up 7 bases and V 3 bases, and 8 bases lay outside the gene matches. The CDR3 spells CAWSQTGVFGELFF. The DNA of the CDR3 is TGTGCCTGGAGCCAAACAGGGGTATTCGGGGAGCTGTTTTTT.

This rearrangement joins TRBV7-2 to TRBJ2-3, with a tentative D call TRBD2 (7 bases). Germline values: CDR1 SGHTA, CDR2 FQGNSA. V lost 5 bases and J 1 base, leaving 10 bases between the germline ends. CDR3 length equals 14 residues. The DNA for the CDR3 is TGTGCCAGCAGCCACGGGGGGCGCACAGATACGCAGTATTTT. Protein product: CASSHGGRTDTQYF.

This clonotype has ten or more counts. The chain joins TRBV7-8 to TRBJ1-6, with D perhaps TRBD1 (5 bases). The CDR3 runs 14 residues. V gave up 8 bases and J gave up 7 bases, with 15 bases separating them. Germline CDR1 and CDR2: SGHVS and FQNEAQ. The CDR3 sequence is CASGSGIWNSPLHF. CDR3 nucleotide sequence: TGTGCCAGCGGGTCAGGGATCTGGAATTCACCCCTCCACTTT.

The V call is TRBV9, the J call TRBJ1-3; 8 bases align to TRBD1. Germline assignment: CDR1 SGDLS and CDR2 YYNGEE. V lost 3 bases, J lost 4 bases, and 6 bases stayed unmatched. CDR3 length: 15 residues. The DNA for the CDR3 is TGTGCCAGCAGCGCGCAGGGGGCGGCGGGAAACACCATATATTTT. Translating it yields CASSAQGAAGNTIYF.